Below are 29 T cell receptor beta chains sequenced from a single sample in a study of read filtering for tumor transcriptome and immune sequencing. This library used roughly 370 ng RNA and molecular barcoded adaptors spanning alpha/delta and beta/gamma chains. From the reads, TCRdb called clonotypes with MiXCR, one entry per CDR3 protein. The sample includes about 63,000 distinct CDR3 sequences, approximately 13% seen only once; the top ten take 45%. The sequencing sample was made of a population of CD138-negative cells sorted from bone marrow. The source of these receptors is a donor aged 40 or over with multiple myeloma.

The rearrangement joins TRBV12-3 or TRBV12-4 to TRBJ2-2; 7 bases are shared with TRBD2. V gave up 1 base and J gave up 6 bases; unmatched junction bases: 8. The CDR3 loop spans 16 amino acids. The CDR3 region is CASSLGGQRGAGELFF. The CDR3 coding sequence is TGTGCCAGCAGTTTAGGAGGTCAGCGGGGAGCCGGGGAGCTGTTTTTT.

This clonotype appeared many times. The chain recombines TRBV11-3 with TRBJ2-5; D might be TRBD2 (5 bases). V lost 3 bases and J lost 1, with 9 bases in between. Germline V gene data show CDR1 as SGHNT and CDR2 as YENEEA. This CDR3 has 14 amino acids. The DNA for the CDR3 is TGTGCCAGCAGCTTGATCGGGGTCCAAGAGACCCAGTACTTC. Protein sequence: CASSLIGVQETQYF.

This clonotype was counted many times. The V call is TRBV29-1, the J call TRBJ1-1; no firm D call. From germline, CDR1 is SQVTM and CDR2 ANQGSEA. The CDR3 extends over 13 amino acids. The germline V and J ends were trimmed by 7 bases and 4 bases, with 16 bases remaining between them. The CDR3 bases are TGCAGCGCCCAGTCGGGCGGAGGCACTGAAGCTTTCTTT. It encodes CSAQSGGGTEAFF.

This clonotype was seen repeatedly, ten times or more. The chain recombines TRBV19 with TRBJ2-1; 12 bases match TRBD2. This CDR3 region has 16 residues. The germline CDR1 and CDR2 sequences are LNHDA and SQIVND (reference sequence). V gave up 1 base and J gave up 6 bases; unmatched junction bases: 4. CDR3 in DNA: TGTGCCAGTAGTATAGTGGGGGGACTAGCGGGCAATGAGCAGTTCTTC. It codes for CASSIVGGLAGNEQFF. Complete variable domain (other parts from reference TRBV19 and TRBJ2-1): DGGITQSPKYLFRKEGQNVTLSCEQNLNHDAMYWYRQDPGQGLRLIYYSQIVNDFQKGDIAEGYSVSREKKESFPLTVTSAQKNPTAFYLCASSIVGGLAGNEQFFGPGTRLTVL.

The chain uses TRBV7-9 and TRBJ2-7; D possibly corresponds to TRBD2 (5 bases). The CDR3 is made up of 15 amino acids. The germline V gene has CDR1 SEHNR and CDR2 FQNEAQ (reference sequence). V gave up 4 bases and J gave up 3 bases, with 16 bases separating them. In DNA, the CDR3 is TGTGCCAGCAGCTCCCAACGGGAACTGGGCTACGAGCAGTACTTC. Amino acids: CASSSQRELGYEQYF.

This clonotype was counted once. A read error is likely, as this CDR3 ends without the conserved phenylalanine or tryptophan. The J gene is TRBJ1-1, the V gene TRBV18, with D unclear. CDR1 and CDR2 from the germline V gene are KGHSH and LQKENI. V was clipped by 4 bases and J by 2 bases, with 11 bases between them. The CDR3 spans 14 residues. The CDR3 DNA reads TGTGCCAGCTCACGAAGCGATCTAAACACTGAAGCTTTCATT. Its translation: CASSRSDLNTEAFI.

This clonotype was counted a few times. A much larger clonotype is one base distant, so this may be a read error. The chain links TRBV10-3 to TRBJ2-3; no reliable D call. Trimming took 8 bases from V and 0 from J, leaving 15 bases between them. The CDR3 covers 15 residues. The germline gives CDR1 ENHRY, CDR2 SYGVKD. The CDR3 loop is CAIGGNSWSTDTQYF. The CDR3 DNA reads as TGTGCCATCGGCGGCAATAGTTGGAGCACAGATACGCAGTATTTT.

This clonotype was detected ten times or more. The rearrangement links TRBV20-1 to TRBJ2-7; 11 bases match TRBD2. The germline V gene encodes CDR1 DFQATT and CDR2 SNEGSKA (reference sequence). The CDR3 runs to 13 residues. The trim removed 6 bases at V and 6 bases at J, leaving 7 bases unmatched. CDR3 amino acids: CSAPVAGGVEQYF. CDR3 bases: TGCAGTGCACCCGTAGCGGGAGGGGTCGAGCAGTACTTC.

This clonotype was seen at least ten times. The V and J genes are TRBV19 and TRBJ2-1; D ambiguous. V was shortened by 9 bases and J by 0 bases, with 24 bases between the two germline ends. The CDR3 covers 18 residues. Germline CDR1 and CDR2: LNHDA and SQIVND (reference sequence). The CDR3 sequence: CASQPETNLMSSYNEQFF. The CDR3 region has the DNA TGTGCCAGCCAGCCCGAGACAAACTTGATGAGCTCCTACAATGAGCAGTTCTTC.

This clonotype occurred many times. This rearrangement joins TRBV5-1 to TRBJ2-3; 13 nucleotides match TRBD2. Germline trimming cut 3 bases from V and 6 bases from J; bases unmatched to any gene: 4. The germline V gene encodes CDR1 SGHRS and CDR2 YFSETQ. This CDR3 region has 15 residues. CDR3 loop: CASSSGTSGIDTQYF. CDR3 coding DNA: TGCGCCAGCAGCTCCGGGACTAGCGGGATTGATACGCAGTATTTT.

This clonotype occurred many times. The rearrangement uses TRBV21-1 and TRBJ2-7. TRBV21-1 is listed as a pseudogene. The length of the CDR3 is 18 residues. The CDR3 here is CASSKASWGRGPSYEQYF. The CDR3, as DNA: TGTGCCAGCAGCAAAGCAAGCTGGGGTCGCGGTCCATCATACGAGCAGTACTTC.

This clonotype was found many times. The gene calls are TRBV6-1 and TRBJ2-5; D is perhaps TRBD2 (5 bases). The germline gives CDR1 MNHNS, CDR2 SASEGT. With 6 bases removed from V and 0 bases from J, the gap between germline ends came to 11 bases. The length of the CDR3 is 14 residues. In DNA form, the CDR3 reads TGTGCCAGCAGCGCGACGGGGTACCAAGAGACCCAGTACTTC. Residues: CASSATGYQETQYF.

This clonotype was found many times. This chain connects TRBV15 to TRBJ1-6, with a tentative D call TRBD1 (6 bases). V lost 0 bases and J 10 bases, leaving 13 bases between the germline ends. Germline CDR1 and CDR2: LNHNV and YYDKDF (reference sequence). CDR3 size: 15 residues. Here the CDR3 reads CATSRDLRGKSPLHF. CDR3 nucleotide sequence: TGTGCCACCAGCAGAGATCTAAGGGGGAAATCACCCCTCCACTTT.

This clonotype was detected many times. V usage is TRBV7-3 and J usage is TRBJ2-3; 7 bases are shared with TRBD2. CDR1 SGHTA and CDR2 FQGTGA come from the germline V gene. Trimming at V came to 2 bases and at J to 5 bases, leaving 10 bases not matched to a gene. The CDR3 is 16 residues long. The CDR3 nucleotides are TGTGCCAGCAGCTTAGGGGCGGGAGTACCCATAGATACGCAGTATTTT. Translated: CASSLGAGVPIDTQYF.

This clonotype has a count of ten or more. V and J are TRBV19 and TRBJ2-1; 8 nucleotides line up with TRBD2. Trimming cost V 10 bases and J 7 bases; bases outside gene matches: 18. This CDR3 is built from 16 residues. In germline, CDR1 is LNHDA, CDR2 SQIVND (reference sequence). In DNA form, the CDR3 reads TGTGCCACCGCGGAGTGGAGCGGGAGCCTGGAGAATGAGCAGTTCTTC. This codes for CATAEWSGSLENEQFF.

The sample holds one count of this clonotype. The V call is TRBV15, the J call TRBJ2-7, with 11 nucleotides matching TRBD1. The ends lost 3 bases at V and 5 bases at J; junction bases unmatched: 3. This CDR3 region has 14 residues. The V gene's germline CDR1 is LNHNV and CDR2 YYDKDF (reference sequence). CDR3 nucleotide sequence: TGTGCCACCAGCAGGGGACAGGGGGGCGACGAGCAGTACTTC. Translation: CATSRGQGGDEQYF.

This clonotype has more than one count but fewer than ten. The rearrangement links TRBV4-1 to TRBJ1-3; no definite D call. Germline lookup yields CDR1 MGHRA and CDR2 YSYEKL. The CDR3 consists of 16 residues. V dropped 2 bases and J dropped 0 bases, with 11 bases sitting between them. The CDR3 DNA is TGCGCCAGCAGCCAAATCATGAGTTTCTCTGGAAACACCATATATTTT. Protein sequence: CASSQIMSFSGNTIYF.

The chain uses TRBV19 and TRBJ1-1, with 12 bases matching TRBD1. V lost 2 bases, J lost 4 bases, and 11 bases stayed unmatched. This CDR3 spans 18 amino acids. Germline V gene sequence: CDR1 LNHDA, CDR2 SQIVND (reference sequence). The CDR3 DNA is TGTGCCAGTAGTATATCTCCCGGGACAGGGGGCTGGGGCACTGAAGCTTTCTTT. It is translated as CASSISPGTGGWGTEAFF. The variable domain in full, with the rest retrieved from reference TRBV19 and TRBJ1-1, is DGGITQSPKYLFRKEGQNVTLSCEQNLNHDAMYWYRQDPGQGLRLIYYSQIVNDFQKGDIAEGYSVSREKKESFPLTVTSAQKNPTAFYLCASSISPGTGGWGTEAFFGQGTRLTVV.

This clonotype was observed a handful of times. The junction departs from germline at one end; a sequencing error may be responsible. This chain links TRBV6-5 with TRBJ2-6; TRBD1 matches 8 bases. The CDR3 spans 19 residues. Germline values: CDR1 MNHEY, CDR2 SVGAGI. The CDR3 region has the DNA TGTGCCAGCAGACTCAGACAGGGGTTTTCAGACTCTGGGACCAACGTCCTGACTTTC. Translating it yields CASRLRQGFSDSGTNVLTF.

This clonotype was recorded at least ten times. The genes are TRBV6-6 and TRBJ1-1, with D unclear. Germline CDR1 MNHNY, CDR2 SVGAGI (reference sequence). This CDR3 spans 15 amino acids. Trimming took off 2 bases at V and 1 base at J, with 11 bases between the two ends. This CDR3 reads CASSYVSGPNTEAFF. Here the CDR3 DNA reads TGTGCCAGCAGTTACGTTTCAGGCCCGAACACTGAAGCTTTCTTT.

The table lists this clonotype with a count of one. This may be a read error: a much more frequent sequence differs by one nucleotide. This chain links TRBV20-1 with TRBJ2-7; 7 positions agree with TRBD1. Per the germline V gene, CDR1 is DFQATT and CDR2 is SNEGSKA (reference sequence). The CDR3 totals 12 residues. In DNA, the CDR3 is TGCAACAACCGGGACAGAGACTACGAGCAGTACTTC. As protein: CNNRDRDYEQYF.

In its sample, this clonotype was seen a few times. A much larger clone lies a single base off, so this may be a read error. The V and J genes are TRBV2 and TRBJ2-7; D may be TRBD1 (6 bases). The CDR3 length is 12 residues. Trimming removed 11 bases at V and 2 bases at J, with 13 bases between. Germline V gene lookup returns CDR1 SNHLY and CDR2 FYNNEI. The CDR3 DNA is TGTGCCTATTCGGACAGCCCCTACGAGCAGTACTTC. It specifies CAYSDSPYEQYF.

Concerning this clonotype itself: A much more abundant neighbour one base away suggests this may be a read error. The J gene is TRBJ2-1, the V gene TRBV29-1, with TRBD2 identical over 7 bases. The CDR3 loop spans 12 amino acids. Germline CDR1 SQVTM, CDR2 ANQGSEA. Trimming at V came to 6 bases and at J to 6 bases, leaving 5 bases not matched to a gene. In DNA, the CDR3 is TGCAGCGTACCTACTAGCGCCAATGAGCAGTTCTTC. Amino acids: CSVPTSANEQFF.

This clonotype was observed at least ten times. V usage is TRBV6-6 and J usage is TRBJ1-5, with no clear D. This CDR3 contains 17 residues. Deletions cut 6 bases from V and 0 bases from J, with 18 bases between. From germline, CDR1 is MNHNY and CDR2 SVGAGI (reference sequence). The CDR3 nucleotides read TGTGCCAGCAGGGTACTAGGGCTAAGGTATAGCAATCAGCCCCAGCATTTT. This translates into CASRVLGLRYSNQPQHF.

This clonotype was found many times. The V call is TRBV20-1, the J call TRBJ2-1; D not certain. The germline V gene has CDR1 DFQATT and CDR2 SNEGSKA (reference sequence). CDR3 size: 13 residues. Trimming took off 3 bases at V and 2 bases at J, with 8 bases between the two ends. CDR3 in amino acids: CSASSETYNEQFF. The CDR3 DNA follows: TGCAGTGCTAGTTCGGAGACCTACAATGAGCAGTTCTTC.

Remarks on this clonotype: A much larger clone sits a single nucleotide away, making a read error possible. The rearrangement links TRBV7-2 to TRBJ1-1; D is unclear. The germline V gene encodes CDR1 SGHTA and CDR2 FQGNSA. This CDR3 is 15 amino acids long. In DNA form, the CDR3 reads TGTGCCAGCAGCCCACAGTCGAGGAGGAACACTGGAGCTTTCTTT. This codes for CASSPQSRRNTGAFF.

J is TRBJ2-2 and V is TRBV20-1; D call uncertain. This CDR3 comprises 15 residues. Trimming took off 0 bases at V and 0 bases at J, with 8 bases between the two ends. Germline CDR1 is DFQATT and CDR2 is SNEGSKA (reference sequence). Here the CDR3 DNA reads TGCAGTGCTAGAGACGGGCAGGCGAACACCGGGGAGCTGTTTTTT. This gives the protein CSARDGQANTGELFF.

Ten or more counts support this clonotype. The chain carries TRBV2 and TRBJ1-5; TRBD1 matches at 9 bases. Per the germline V gene, CDR1 is SNHLY and CDR2 is FYNNEI. The CDR3 runs to 19 residues. J lost 0 bases, V lost 4 bases, and 13 bases had no gene match. CDR3 amino acids: CASSGETDRGILSNQPQHF. CDR3 DNA sequence: TGTGCCAGCAGTGGCGAGACGGACAGGGGAATTCTTAGCAATCAGCCCCAGCATTTT.

This clonotype was picked up many times. The rearrangement joins TRBV25-1 to TRBJ1-1; no reliable D call. The CDR3 totals 15 residues. The V end lost 1 base, the J end lost 4 bases, and 13 bases lay between the germline ends. Germline assignment: CDR1 MGHDK and CDR2 SYGVNS. The CDR3, as DNA: TGTGCCAGCAGTGAATCCGGGTTCGGGATCACTGAAGCTTTCTTT. Residues: CASSESGFGITEAFF. Based on the CDR3 plus reference TRBV25-1 and TRBJ1-1, the full variable domain is EADIYQTPRYLVIGTGKKITLECSQTMGHDKMYWYQQDPGMELHLIHYSYGVNSTEKGDLSSESTVSRIRTEHFPLTLESARPSHTSQYLCASSESGFGITEAFFGQGTRLTVV.